The entry that follows covers one T cell receptor beta chain sequence. This entry comes from a study of blood T cell repertoires in COVID-19. In the study overall: COVID-19 samples from acute and convalescent phases originated in the United States, Italy and Spain.

Authors' analysis steps: Counts of nucleated cells, estimated from reference gene primer amplification, were obtained. Sequencing was performed with immunoSEQ multiplex PCR; in TCRdb, only in-frame clones are kept and a portion is missing. Clone size and the V and J calls come from that table; the DNA yielded D and trimming. The data hold 470,000 or so clones, with roughly 90% observed a single time. This CDR3 region has 14 residues. In germline, CDR1 is SGHNT, CDR2 YYREEE (reference sequence). The V end lost 2 bases, the J end lost 2 bases, and 10 bases lay between the germline ends. Sample: peripheral blood. The chain has TRBV5-4 and TRBJ2-5; D gene uncertain. The clonotype comes from a woman under 40 with acute or convalescent COVID-19. The CDR3 sequence: CASSLPAEQETQYF. The CDR3 region has the DNA TGTGCCAGCAGCTTACCCGCGGAACAAGAGACCCAGTACTTC.